This TCR beta chain was recorded in a study of cytomegalovirus exposure and HLA in healthy donors. The PCR had 60 Vbeta and 13 Jbeta primers. Libraries were prepared by immunoSEQ multiplex PCR; TCRdb keeps only in-frame clonotypes and omits some of them. The table includes approximately 130,000 clones, 75% detected once. This CDR3 contains 15 residues. Trimming took 7 bases from V and 3 from J, leaving 17 bases between them. The germline gives CDR1 MNHEY, CDR2 SVGAGI. This receptor was taken from a man aged 25-45 years in good health and CMV-seronegative. Material for sequencing was PBMCs. The chain joins TRBV6-5 to TRBJ2-3, with D perhaps matching TRBD1 (7 bases). CDR3 protein: CASIDRRGRTDTQYF. CDR3 sequence (DNA): TGTGCCAGCATAGATAGGAGGGGGCGAACAGATACGCAGTATTTT.